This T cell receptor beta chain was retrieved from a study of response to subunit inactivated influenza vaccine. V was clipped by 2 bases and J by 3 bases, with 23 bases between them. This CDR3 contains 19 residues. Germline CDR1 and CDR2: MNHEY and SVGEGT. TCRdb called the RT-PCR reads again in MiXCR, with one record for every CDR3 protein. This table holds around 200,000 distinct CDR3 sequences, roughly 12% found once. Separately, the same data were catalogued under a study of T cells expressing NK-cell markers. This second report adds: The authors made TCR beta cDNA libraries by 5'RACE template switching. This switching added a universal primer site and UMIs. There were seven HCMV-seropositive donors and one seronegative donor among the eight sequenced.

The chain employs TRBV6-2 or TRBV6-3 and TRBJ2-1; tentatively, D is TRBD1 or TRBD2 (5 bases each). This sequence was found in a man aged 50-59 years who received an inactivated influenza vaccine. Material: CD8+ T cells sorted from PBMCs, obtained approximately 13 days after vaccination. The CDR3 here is CASSYPGTPGTISYNEQFF. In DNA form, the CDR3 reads TGTGCCAGCAGTTACCCCGGGACGCCCGGTACGATCAGCTACAATGAGCAGTTCTTC.